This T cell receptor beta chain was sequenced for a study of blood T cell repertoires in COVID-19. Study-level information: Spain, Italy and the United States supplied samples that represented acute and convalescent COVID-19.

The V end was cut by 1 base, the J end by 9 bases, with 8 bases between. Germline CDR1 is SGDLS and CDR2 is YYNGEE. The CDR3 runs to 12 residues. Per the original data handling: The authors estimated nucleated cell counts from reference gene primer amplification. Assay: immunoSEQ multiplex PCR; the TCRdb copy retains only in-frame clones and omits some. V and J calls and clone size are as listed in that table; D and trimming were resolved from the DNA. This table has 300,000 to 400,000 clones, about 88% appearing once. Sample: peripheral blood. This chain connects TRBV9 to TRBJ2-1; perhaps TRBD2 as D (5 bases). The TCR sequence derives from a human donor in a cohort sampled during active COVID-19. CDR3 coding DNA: TGTGCCAGCAGCGTAACCGCGGGTGAGCAGTTCTTC. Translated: CASSVTAGEQFF. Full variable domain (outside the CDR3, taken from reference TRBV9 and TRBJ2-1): DSGVTQTPKHLITATGQRVTLRCSPRSGDLSVYWYQQSLDQGLQFLIQYYNGEERAKGNILERFSAQQFPDLHSELNLSSLELGDSALYFCASSVTAGEQFFGPGTRLTVL.